This T cell receptor (beta chain) was documented in a study of tumor and adjacent non-tumor tissue in lung cancer. Overall study findings and caveats: Normal lung showed higher cumulative top 100 clone frequency than tumor. Tumor tissue had significantly higher TCR diversity than normal lung.

The library came from three nested PCR rounds adapted from ARM-PCR protocols. TCRdb reanalysed the multiplex PCR reads using MiXCR and keeps one entry per CDR3 protein. Of some 80,000 distinct CDR3 sequences in the sample, more than 65% were seen once. On this clonotype itself: Its antigen is not known.

CDR1 and CDR2 (germline): SGHDT, YYEEEE. The CDR3 extends over 12 amino acids. Between the trimmed V and J ends, which lost 4 bases and 10 bases, there was a span of 15 bases. The template was RNA from unsorted bulk tissue. More than 3 cm separated this lung sample from the edge of the tumor. The receptor was isolated from a man aged 65-85 years with non-small cell lung cancer. This chain links TRBV5-6 with TRBJ2-7, with D uncertain. Sample: distant non-tumor lung tissue. The chain's CDR3 is CASSRDGYKQYF. In DNA, the CDR3 is TGTGCCAGCAGCCGTGACGGCTACAAACAGTACTTC.